Listed below are T cell receptor beta chains from one sample, sequenced in a study of OX40 agonist ivuxolimab in advanced cancers. Measured with immunoSEQ multiplex PCR; TCRdb has only the in-frame clones, and not every one. There are roughly 70,000 clones in the sample; roughly 80% occur only once, and more than 2% lies in the top ten. The source material was CD4+ or CD8+ T cells sorted from blood, sampled in a trial of the OX40 agonist ivuxolimab. These receptors originate from an adult with an advanced solid tumor such as melanoma, head and neck, liver or kidney cancer. The CDR3 runs from the conserved cysteine through the conserved F or W. Fields, in order: V gene, J gene, clone size, D gene, CDR3 protein, CDR3 DNA. D genes are given only for firm matches. Clone size appears in some rows only: once, few, many, or a class for an expanded clone.

>TRBV10-3|TRBJ2-5|few|-
CAISEGLGGETQYF
TGTGCCATCAGTGAGGGTCTGGGTGGAGAGACCCAGTACTTC
>TRBV25-1|TRBJ1-4|-|-
CASRRGANEKLFF
TGTGCCAGCAGGAGGGGGGCCAATGAAAAACTGTTTTTT
>TRBV7-9|TRBJ2-5|-|-
CASTPGAEETQYF
TGTGCCAGCACCCCGGGGGCGGAAGAGACCCAGTACTTC
>TRBV27|TRBJ1-1|-|TRBD1
CASRTLTGVYTEAFF
TGTGCCAGCAGAACTTTGACAGGGGTGTACACTGAAGCTTTCTTT
>TRBV18|TRBJ1-2|-|-
CASSPPTGPYGYTF
TGTGCCAGCTCACCACCTACCGGGCCCTATGGCTACACCTTC
>TRBV4-2|TRBJ1-4|-|-
CASSRGQPPNEKLFF
TGTGCCAGCAGCCGAGGACAGCCGCCTAATGAAAAACTGTTTTTT
>TRBV5-1|TRBJ1-2|-|-
CASSLAVQGWSYTF
TGCGCCAGCAGCTTGGCGGTACAGGGATGGAGCTACACCTTC
>TRBV5-8|TRBJ1-5|-|-
CASSLGGRVNQPQHF
TGTGCCAGCAGCTTGGGGGGCCGGGTCAATCAGCCCCAGCATTTT
>TRBV7-3|TRBJ2-3|-|TRBD2
CASSLGGGPPDTQYF
TGTGCCAGCAGCTTAGGGGGAGGGCCCCCAGATACGCAGTATTTT
>TRBV7-3|TRBJ2-1|-|TRBD2
CASSLAGVGNEQFF
TGTGCCAGCAGTCTAGCGGGAGTGGGCAATGAGCAGTTCTTC
>TRBV6-5|TRBJ1-2|-|-
CASRLTGIGYTF
TGTGCCAGCAGACTAACAGGGATTGGCTACACCTTC
>TRBV4-3|TRBJ1-2|-|-
CASSQALGGHGYTF
TGCGCCAGCAGCCAAGCCCTGGGGGGGCATGGCTACACCTTC
>TRBV13|TRBJ2-7|-|-
CASSLGGFPYEQYF
TGTGCCAGCAGCTTAGGCGGGTTTCCCTACGAGCAGTACTTC
>TRBV7-9|TRBJ2-3|-|-
CASSRTLVAADTQYF
TGTGCCAGCAGCCGGACCCTCGTGGCGGCAGATACGCAGTATTTT
>TRBV2|TRBJ1-3|-|TRBD1
CASSTATGETNTIYF
TGTGCCAGCAGTACGGCGACAGGGGAAACAAACACCATATATTTT
>TRBV5-8|TRBJ1-4|-|-
CASSLPRATNEKLFF
TGTGCCAGCAGCTTGCCGAGGGCAACTAATGAAAAACTGTTTTTT
>TRBV7-2|TRBJ1-6|once|TRBD1
CASSPQTGRNSPLHF
TGTGCCAGCAGCCCCCAGACAGGGCGGAATTCACCCCTCCACTTT
>TRBV10-3|TRBJ2-4|-|TRBD2
CAISETSGRVKNIQYF
TGTGCCATCAGTGAAACTAGCGGGAGAGTAAAAAACATTCAGTACTTC
>TRBV7-6|TRBJ2-2|-|-
CASSPANTGELFF
TGTGCCAGCAGCCCTGCTAATACCGGGGAGCTGTTTTTT
>TRBV7-2|TRBJ2-3|-|-
CASSSSATDTQYF
TGTGCCAGCAGCTCCTCGGCGACAGATACGCAGTATTTT
>TRBV21-1|TRBJ2-5|-|-
CASSGRLETGQETQYF
TGTGCCAGCTCCGGAAGACTCGAGACAGGACAAGAGACCCAGTACTTC
>TRBV7-9|TRBJ1-3|-|-
CASSPDISGNTIYF
TGTGCCAGCAGCCCTGACATCTCTGGAAACACCATATATTTT
>TRBV5-1|TRBJ2-5|-|TRBD1
CASTLQGNQETQYF
TGCGCCAGCACACTACAGGGGAACCAAGAGACCCAGTACTTC
>TRBV7-7|TRBJ2-7|-|-
CASSFKQGDEQYF
TGTGCCAGCAGCTTTAAACAGGGTGATGAGCAGTACTTC
>TRBV4-3|TRBJ2-1|once|-
CASSQEPVGEQFF
TGCGCCAGCAGCCAAGAACCGGTCGGTGAGCAGTTCTTC
>TRBV29-1|TRBJ1-1|-|-
CSVENRNTEAFF
TGCAGCGTTGAGAACAGGAACACTGAAGCTTTCTTT
>TRBV6-1|TRBJ1-1|-|TRBD1
CASRDRGTEAFF
TGTGCCAGTAGAGACAGGGGGACTGAAGCTTTCTTT